Below, 31 T cell receptor beta chains from the same sample are listed, as sequenced in a study of blood T cell repertoires in COVID-19. The assay was immunoSEQ multiplex PCR, and TCRdb's table has in-frame clones only and misses some. The repertoire holds some 320,000 clones, with over 75% as singletons. The sequencing sample was made of peripheral blood. Receptor source: a human donor in a cohort sampled during active COVID-19.

This rearrangement joins TRBV6-5 to TRBJ2-2, with D perhaps matching TRBD2 (6 bases). V was trimmed by 6 bases and J by 6 bases, leaving 17 bases between them. Germline-derived CDR1 and CDR2 are MNHEY and SVGAGI. This CDR3 is 15 amino acids long. CDR3 bases: TGTGCCAGCAGCTCCGAGGAGGGATACGCCGGGGAGCTGTTTTTT. It is translated as CASSSEEGYAGELFF.

This chain uses TRBV11-2 with TRBJ2-5; D uncertain. The CDR3 consists of 14 residues. Trimming stripped 4 bases from V and 1 base from J, with 10 bases between. The germline V gene encodes CDR1 SGHAT and CDR2 FQNNGV. CDR3 in DNA: TGTGCCAGCAGCTCTTCGGGTCCCCAAGAGACCCAGTACTTC. The encoded protein is CASSSSGPQETQYF.

The chain uses TRBV5-6 and TRBJ2-7, with no clear D. The germline V gene has CDR1 SGHDT and CDR2 YYEEEE. V dropped 0 bases and J dropped 1 base, with 14 bases sitting between them. This CDR3 contains 16 residues. The CDR3 spells CASSLAQVLKSYEQYF. The CDR3 nucleotides read TGTGCCAGCAGCTTGGCGCAGGTTCTGAAGTCCTACGAGCAGTACTTC.

The V call is TRBV5-4, the J call TRBJ1-1; the match to TRBD1 covers 10 bases. CDR1 is SGHNT and CDR2 is YYREEE in the germline V gene (reference sequence). J lost 4 bases, V lost 4 bases, and 13 bases had no gene match. This CDR3 is 17 amino acids long. The CDR3 DNA sequence: TGTGCCAGCAGCACTACCGGGACAGGGGTCCTATCCACTGAAGCTTTCTTT. Its protein product is CASSTTGTGVLSTEAFF. The whole variable domain, filled in from reference TRBV5-4 and TRBJ1-1, reads ETGVTQSPTHLIKTRGQQVTLRCSSQSGHNTVSWYQQALGQGPQFIFQYYREEENGRGNFPPRFSGLQFPNYSSELNVNALELDDSALYLCASSTTGTGVLSTEAFFGQGTRLTVV.

This chain joins TRBV24-1 and TRBJ2-1, with a possible D match to TRBD2 (5 bases). The germline CDR1 and CDR2 sequences are KGHDR and SFDVKD. Trimming pared 6 bases from V and 8 bases from J, leaving 16 bases between. CDR3 length: 14 residues. CDR3 residues: CATSLGGSRDEQFF. CDR3 in DNA: TGTGCCACCAGTCTTGGCGGGTCTCGGGATGAGCAGTTCTTC.

This chain links TRBV2 with TRBJ1-3; unclear D gene. This CDR3 has 14 amino acids. The V gene's germline CDR1 is SNHLY and CDR2 FYNNEI. Trimming cost V 9 bases and J 0 bases, with 12 bases left between them. The CDR3 coding sequence is TGTGCCAGTAACCCACCCAGCTCTGGAAACACCATATATTTT. Amino acids: CASNPPSSGNTIYF.

The rearrangement links TRBV5-1 to TRBJ2-2; perhaps TRBD1 as D (6 bases). This CDR3 contains 14 residues. The germline CDR1 and CDR2 sequences are SGHRS and YFSETQ. The germline V and J ends were trimmed by 6 bases and 3 bases, with 12 bases remaining between them. The CDR3 DNA reads as TGCGCCAGCAAACCAGGGGAGCACACCGGGGAGCTGTTTTTT. The encoded protein is CASKPGEHTGELFF. The full variable domain, its missing parts supplied by reference TRBV5-1 and TRBJ2-2, is KAGVTQTPRYLIKTRGQQVTLSCSPISGHRSVSWYQQTPGQGLQFLFEYFSETQRNKGNFPGRFSGRQFSNSRSEMNVSTLELGDSALYLCASKPGEHTGELFFGEGSRLTVL.

This chain connects TRBV6-1 to TRBJ1-1, with D hard to call. V lost 3 bases to trimming and J lost 11 bases, with 10 bases between them. This CDR3 comprises 11 residues. CDR1 and CDR2 from the germline V gene are MNHNS and SASEGT. The CDR3, as DNA: TGTGCCAGCAGTGAGTACCAAGCGGCTTTCTTT. Translating gives CASSEYQAAFF.

This clone was counted between two and nine times. The chain links TRBV5-1 to TRBJ2-1; TRBD1 aligns across 7 bases. The CDR3 sequence is 14 residues long. The V gene end was trimmed by 4 bases and the J gene end by 3 bases; junction bases not matched to a gene: 4. Per the germline V gene, CDR1 is SGHRS and CDR2 is YFSETQ. CDR3 DNA: TGCGCCAGCAGCCCGGGACAGATCTACAATGAGCAGTTCTTC. Protein sequence: CASSPGQIYNEQFF.

This rearrangement joins TRBV12-5 to TRBJ1-1; maybe TRBD1 (6 bases). The CDR3 loop spans 15 amino acids. V gave up 1 base and J gave up 5 bases, with 14 bases separating them. Germline values: CDR1 LGHNT, CDR2 FRNRAP. CDR3 in amino acids: CASGLARTGWTEAFF. In nucleotides, the CDR3 is TGTGCTAGTGGTTTGGCCCGAACAGGGTGGACTGAAGCTTTCTTT.

The chain has TRBV21-1 and TRBJ2-5; the D call of TRBD1 is as the table states it, not checked on the DNA. TRBV21-1 is a pseudogene. This CDR3 comprises 15 residues. The CDR3 sequence is CASSPRDRVRETQYF. The CDR3 DNA reads as TGTGCCAGCAGCCCCCGGGACAGGGTAAGAGAGACCCAGTACTTC.

To note about this clone: Other DNA sequences in this sample translate to the same CDR3. The DNA for the CDR3 is TGTGCCAGCAGTTCTCTAGCGGGGGCCGATACGCAGTATTTT. Translation: CASSSLAGADTQYF. The rearrangement uses TRBV6-5 and TRBJ2-3; 10 nucleotides line up with TRBD2. J was trimmed by 6 bases and V by 4 bases; bases with no gene match: 4. The CDR3 totals 14 residues. Germline values: CDR1 MNHEY, CDR2 SVGAGI.

This rearrangement joins TRBV5-1 to TRBJ1-3, with TRBD1 as a possible D gene (6 bases). With 4 bases removed from V and 0 bases from J, the gap between germline ends came to 8 bases. The germline V gene encodes CDR1 SGHRS and CDR2 YFSETQ. The CDR3 sequence is 14 residues long. The CDR3: CASSADSSGNTIYF. The CDR3 nucleotides are TGCGCCAGCAGCGCGGACAGCTCTGGAAACACCATATATTTT.

The V gene is TRBV6-1, the J gene TRBJ1-1, with D unclear. The germline V and J ends were trimmed by 2 bases and 4 bases, with 14 bases remaining between them. Germline V gene lookup returns CDR1 MNHNS and CDR2 SASEGT. CDR3 length: 15 residues. CDR3 nucleotides: TGTGCCAGCAGTGAAAATCCAGGATCAGGCACTGAAGCTTTCTTT. It translates to CASSENPGSGTEAFF.

The rearrangement links TRBV5-1 to TRBJ2-1; a weak D match, TRBD2 (6 bases). Germline V gene data show CDR1 as SGHRS and CDR2 as YFSETQ. The CDR3 has 16 residues. V dropped 4 bases and J dropped 3 bases, with 17 bases sitting between them. CDR3 sequence: CASSPGGRTLYNEQFF. CDR3 nucleotides: TGCGCCAGCAGCCCCGGGGGAAGGACTCTCTACAATGAGCAGTTCTTC.

CDR3 DNA: TGTGCCAGCAGTTACTCGGCGGGGGGGCACACAGATACGCAGTATTTT. Its protein product is CASSYSAGGHTDTQYF. The chain is built from TRBV6-5 and TRBJ2-3; 9 positions match TRBD2. The CDR3 extends over 16 amino acids. CDR1 is MNHEY, CDR2 SVGAGI, per germline. V trimming: 0 bases; J trimming: 2 bases; junction bases outside the gene matches: 3.

The chain carries TRBV7-3 and TRBJ2-1; 12 nucleotides align to TRBD2. This CDR3 comprises 15 residues. V lost 3 bases, J lost 7 bases, and 4 bases stayed unmatched. Germline CDR1 reads SGHTA; CDR2 reads FQGTGA. The CDR3 loop reads CASSFGLAGYNEQFF. CDR3 nucleotides: TGTGCCAGCAGCTTTGGACTAGCGGGGTATAATGAGCAGTTCTTC. Using reference TRBV7-3 and TRBJ2-1 for the parts outside the CDR3, the full variable domain is GAGVSQTPSNKVTEKGKYVELRCDPISGHTALYWYRQSLGQGPEFLIYFQGTGAADDSGLPNDRFFAVRPEGSVSTLKIQRTERGDSAVYLCASSFGLAGYNEQFFGPGTRLTVL.

The V call is TRBV10-3, the J call TRBJ2-3; 13 bases map to TRBD2. V shed 4 bases and J 3 bases; nucleotides not matched to a gene: 4. This CDR3 has 16 residues. Germline CDR1 and CDR2: ENHRY and SYGVKD. DNA of the CDR3: TGTGCCATCAGTGCTCCGGGACTAGCGGGGACAGATACGCAGTATTTT. Translation: CAISAPGLAGTDTQYF.

The CDR3 loop reads CASSLYVASSYEQYF. CDR3 in DNA: TGTGCCAGCAGCCTCTACGTTGCGAGCTCCTACGAGCAGTACTTC. The chain joins TRBV6-5 to TRBJ2-7; D gene uncertain. This CDR3 region has 15 residues. Germline CDR1 and CDR2: MNHEY and SVGAGI. The ends were cut back, 6 bases at V and 0 bases at J, with 15 bases in the middle.

This clone was found once. This sequence joins TRBV19 and TRBJ2-7; 11 nucleotides agree with TRBD1. The CDR3 is 16 amino acids. The J segment lost 5 bases and the V segment lost 4 bases, leaving 10 bases of the junction unmatched. Germline-derived CDR1 and CDR2 are LNHDA and SQIVND (reference sequence). CDR3 nucleotides: TGTGCCAGTAGTACCTCAACTGGGGGACAGGGGGACGAGCAGTACTTC. Encoded protein: CASSTSTGGQGDEQYF.

This clone was picked up a small number of times. J is TRBJ1-2 and V is TRBV14; D unresolved. V lost 3 bases, J lost 5 bases, and 16 bases lay in between. CDR3 size: 15 residues. The germline gives CDR1 SGHDN, CDR2 FVKESK. CDR3 amino acids: CASSHGIKSNYGYTF. CDR3 nucleotides: TGTGCCAGCAGCCACGGGATAAAATCAAATTATGGCTACACCTTC.

The chain links TRBV18 to TRBJ1-2; D is perhaps TRBD1 (5 bases). CDR1 is KGHSH and CDR2 is LQKENI in the germline V gene. V was pared by 5 bases and J by 8 bases, with 12 bases between. The CDR3 contains 12 residues. The CDR3 region is CASSGDFSGYTF. As DNA, the CDR3 is TGTGCCAGCTCAGGGGACTTTTCCGGCTACACCTTC.

This clone was detected only once. The chain has TRBV24-1 and TRBJ2-7; 7 nucleotides align to TRBD1. Germline V gene sequence: CDR1 KGHDR, CDR2 SFDVKD. V lost 4 bases, J lost 0 bases, and 17 bases stayed unmatched. The CDR3 consists of 19 residues. CDR3 protein: CATSELQERQGPHSYEQYF. DNA for the CDR3: TGTGCCACCAGTGAGCTCCAAGAAAGACAGGGTCCACACTCCTACGAGCAGTACTTC.

CDR3 amino acids: CASSPGGEVNEKLFF. The CDR3 region has the DNA TGTGCCAGCAGCCCCGGCGGGGAGGTTAATGAAAAACTGTTTTTT. The chain joins TRBV7-9 to TRBJ1-4, with D uncertain. Germline CDR1 is SEHNR and CDR2 is FQNEAQ (reference sequence). Deletions cut 5 bases from V and 4 bases from J, with 14 bases between. The CDR3 sequence is 15 residues long.

The rearrangement uses TRBV19 and TRBJ2-4; TRBD1 agrees at 7 bases. V gave up 5 bases and J gave up 6 bases; unmatched junction bases: 7. The length of the CDR3 is 14 residues. Germline V gene lookup returns CDR1 LNHDA and CDR2 SQIVND (reference sequence). The CDR3, as DNA: TGTGCCAGTAGTCCCCGGGACAGCAGAAACATTCAGTACTTC. Translated, it gives CASSPRDSRNIQYF.

The rearrangement uses TRBV6-6 and TRBJ2-7, with 10 bases lining up with TRBD1. The J segment lost 3 bases and the V segment lost 8 bases, leaving 7 bases of the junction unmatched. Germline loops: CDR1 MNHNY, CDR2 SVGAGI (reference sequence). The CDR3 consists of 14 residues. The CDR3 spells CASGGTGEIYEQYF. The CDR3 DNA is TGTGCCAGCGGAGGGACAGGGGAAATCTACGAGCAGTACTTC.

The chain couples TRBV7-9 to TRBJ1-2; D ambiguous. V lost 1 base, J lost 1 base, and 7 bases lay in between. The CDR3 spans 14 residues. Germline CDR1 SEHNR, CDR2 FQNEAQ (reference sequence). CDR3 region: CASSLGLNNYGYTF. The CDR3 bases are TGTGCCAGCAGCTTAGGGCTGAATAACTATGGCTACACCTTC.

The genes are TRBV5-1 and TRBJ2-6; 10 bases align to TRBD1. The CDR3 has 18 amino acids. Germline V gene lookup returns CDR1 SGHRS and CDR2 YFSETQ. Trimming cost V 2 bases and J 2 bases; bases outside gene matches: 7. The CDR3 nucleotides read TGCGCCAGCAGCTTTCTCTCCGGACAGGGGGCTGGGGCCAACGTCCTGACTTTC. Translation gives CASSFLSGQGAGANVLTF.

V is TRBV5-6 and J is TRBJ2-7, with TRBD1 matching 8 bases. Looked up from germline, CDR1 is SGHDT and CDR2 is YYEEEE. Trimming cost V 3 bases and J 3 bases; bases outside gene matches: 5. There are 14 residues in the CDR3. The CDR3 DNA is TGTGCCAGCAGCTCAAGGACAGGGAGCTACGAGCAGTACTTC. Translating gives CASSSRTGSYEQYF.

The chain recombines TRBV7-9 with TRBJ1-1; D might be TRBD1 (5 bases). CDR1 is SEHNR, CDR2 FQNEAQ, per germline (reference sequence). The CDR3 covers 13 residues. Deletions cut 5 bases from V and 6 bases from J, with 13 bases between. DNA of the CDR3: TGTGCCAGCAGCCCCGGAGGGGCTCCTGAAGCTTTCTTT. Translated, it gives CASSPGGAPEAFF.

This chain uses TRBV7-9 with TRBJ2-5; D is possibly TRBD2 (6 bases). This CDR3 is 14 amino acids long. Trimming stripped 6 bases from V and 2 bases from J, with 13 bases between. Germline lookup yields CDR1 SEHNR and CDR2 FQNEAQ (reference sequence). The CDR3 is CASSPRRGQETQYF. The CDR3, as DNA: TGTGCCAGCAGTCCAAGGCGGGGACAAGAGACCCAGTACTTC.